These 7 T cell receptor beta chains were all obtained from the same sample, sequenced in a study of T cell responses to AZD1222 COVID-19 vaccine (dated by TCRdb to 2020 to 2023). Library preparation employed the immunoSEQ multiplex PCR assay. TCRdb obtained this table from immuneACCESS and retained in-frame rearrangements with V and J assigned. These tables miss some clones; where compared with another copy, unresolved V genes account for less than half of the shortfall, and the remainder is unexplained. Present in this sample are about 140,000 clones, 90% of which were seen just once. The top ten hold roughly 3.2% of the sample. In the paper's terms, the time point label means: baseline before first vaccination. This specimen consisted of peripheral blood, obtained on day 0 of AZD1222 vaccination. The receptors come from an adult in good health.

V gene TRBV20-1 combines with J gene TRBJ1-1; D is unresolved. This CDR3 is 14 amino acids long. From germline, CDR1 is DFQATT and CDR2 SNEGSKA (reference sequence). V was pared by 3 bases and J by 4 bases, with 15 bases between. In DNA form, the CDR3 reads TGCAGTGCTAGTTCGAGCACATGGGCCACTGAAGCTTTCTTT. Translated: CSASSSTWATEAFF.

The chain couples TRBV30 to TRBJ1-5, with 7 bases lining up with TRBD1. Per the germline V gene, CDR1 is GTSNPN and CDR2 is SVGIG (reference sequence). Trimming at V came to 2 bases and at J to 2 bases, leaving 6 bases not matched to a gene. CDR3 length: 15 amino acids. The CDR3 here is CAWSLNRGGNQPQHF. CDR3 in DNA: TGTGCCTGGAGTTTAAACAGGGGCGGCAATCAGCCCCAGCATTTT.

The CDR3 bases are TGTGCCAGCAGCTTAGCACTAGCGGGAGGGCCGGGCTACGAGCAGTACTTC. This encodes CASSLALAGGPGYEQYF. The chain links TRBV7-6 to TRBJ2-7; 13 nucleotides align to TRBD2. The length of the CDR3 is 17 residues. V lost 0 bases, J lost 3 bases, and 5 bases stayed unmatched. CDR1 SGHVS and CDR2 FNYEAQ come from the germline V gene.

This clone was counted once. The V call is TRBV4-1, the J call TRBJ1-1, with D possibly being TRBD1 (5 bases). The CDR3 consists of 16 residues. Germline CDR1 MGHRA, CDR2 YSYEKL. V was shortened by 0 bases and J by 0 bases, with 11 bases between the two germline ends. The CDR3 DNA reads as TGCGCCAGCAGCCAAGACCCGGGACGGCTGAACACTGAAGCTTTCTTT. Its protein is CASSQDPGRLNTEAFF.

J is TRBJ2-7 and V is TRBV6-5; 10 nucleotides agree with TRBD2. Germline V gene lookup returns CDR1 MNHEY and CDR2 SVGAGI. Trimming took 10 bases from V and 3 from J; bases not matched to a gene: 12. The CDR3 is 15 amino acids. CDR3 amino acids: CATKLIGTSVYEQYF. DNA of the CDR3: TGTGCCACCAAGTTGATCGGGACTAGCGTCTACGAGCAGTACTTC.

This clone has more than one count but fewer than ten. In DNA, the CDR3 is TGTGCCAGCAGCCTGGGACAGGGGGCGGTCGAGCAGTACTTC. This encodes CASSLGQGAVEQYF. The rearrangement links TRBV5-4 to TRBJ2-7, with TRBD1 matching over 12 bases. Germline CDR1 reads SGHNT; CDR2 reads YYREEE (reference sequence). Trimming took 4 bases from V and 6 from J; bases not matched to a gene: 5. The CDR3 covers 14 residues. The whole variable domain, remainder taken from reference TRBV5-4 and TRBJ2-7, is ETGVTQSPTHLIKTRGQQVTLRCSSQSGHNTVSWYQQALGQGPQFIFQYYREEENGRGNFPPRFSGLQFPNYSSELNVNALELDDSALYLCASSLGQGAVEQYFGPGTRLTVT.

Here the CDR3 reads CASSSLTGTGIGSYGYTF. CDR3 DNA: TGTGCCAGCAGTTCCCTCACAGGGACAGGGATTGGAAGCTATGGCTACACCTTC. The chain couples TRBV27 to TRBJ1-2; 9 bases align to TRBD1. The CDR3 runs 18 residues. Unmatched junction bases numbered 16, after V lost 4 bases and J lost 4 bases. The germline gives CDR1 MNHEY, CDR2 SMNVEV (reference sequence).